One and the same sample provided the 21 T cell receptor beta chains below, sequenced in a study of T-cell reconstitution after alpha-beta-depleted transplantation in children. Researchers prepared the TCRbeta library using unique molecular identifiers, the study reports. Using its own MiXCR run on the PCR reads, TCRdb lists one record per CDR3 protein. The sample contains some 440,000 distinct CDR3 sequences, around 15% of which appear only once. The sequencing here drew on PBMCs, mostly from graft donor cells, taken 360 days after TCRalphabeta/CD19-depleted stem cell transplant. The receptors were sampled from a boy under two years old who had a stem cell transplant for Wiskott-Aldrich syndrome, so the T cells may come from the graft donor.

CDR3 bases: TGTGCCAGTAGTTCTCAGGGTAAGACTCGCCTCAATGAGCAGTTCTTC. Its translation: CASSSQGKTRLNEQFF. The chain joins TRBV19 to TRBJ2-1; TRBD1 might be the D (5 bases). The germline CDR1 and CDR2 sequences are LNHDA and SQIVND (reference sequence). Trimming pared 5 bases from V and 6 bases from J, leaving 20 bases between. The CDR3 runs to 16 residues. Combining the CDR3 with reference TRBV19 and TRBJ2-1 gives the whole variable domain DGGITQSPKYLFRKEGQNVTLSCEQNLNHDAMYWYRQDPGQGLRLIYYSQIVNDFQKGDIAEGYSVSREKKESFPLTVTSAQKNPTAFYLCASSSQGKTRLNEQFFGPGTRLTVL.

This sequence joins TRBV4-1 and TRBJ2-3, with TRBD2 matching 14 bases. Germline V lookup: CDR1 MGHRA, CDR2 YSYEKL. This CDR3 has 19 residues. J gave up 0 bases and V 2 bases, and 7 bases lay outside the gene matches. Here the CDR3 reads CASSQLGTSGGSSTDTQYF. The DNA for the CDR3 is TGCGCCAGCAGCCAACTGGGGACTAGCGGGGGTTCTAGCACAGATACGCAGTATTTT.

This clonotype was counted a few times. The chain recombines TRBV7-8 with TRBJ1-2; D may be TRBD1 (5 bases). Between the trimmed V and J ends, which lost 1 base and 5 bases, there was a span of 11 bases. Looked up from germline, CDR1 is SGHVS and CDR2 is FQNEAQ. The CDR3 consists of 14 residues. The CDR3: CASSLEAGRYGYTF. For the CDR3, the DNA is TGTGCCAGCAGCTTAGAGGCGGGACGGTATGGCTACACCTTC.

The J gene is TRBJ2-7, the V gene TRBV28, with D possibly called TRBD1 or TRBD2 (5 bases each). The CDR3 consists of 16 residues. V lost 3 bases and J lost 3, with 18 bases in between. Germline V gene lookup returns CDR1 MDHEN and CDR2 SYDVKM. The CDR3 bases are TGTGCCAGCAGTTTGGCGACTGAGGGGTCTGTCTACGAGCAGTACTTC. Protein product: CASSLATEGSVYEQYF.

This clonotype was seen a few times. This rearrangement joins TRBV6-5 to TRBJ1-1, with 11 bases fitting TRBD1. Germline values: CDR1 MNHEY, CDR2 SVGAGI. The J segment lost 10 bases and the V segment lost 3 bases, leaving 7 bases of the junction unmatched. There are 14 residues in the CDR3. CDR3 DNA: TGTGCCAGCAGTTATTCTGGACAGGGGGCCGGAGCTTTCTTT. Protein: CASSYSGQGAGAFF.

This chain uses TRBV5-1 with TRBJ2-2; no clear D gene. The CDR3 contains 13 residues. Germline V gene data show CDR1 as SGHRS and CDR2 as YFSETQ. V lost 4 bases and J lost 0, with 4 bases in between. The DNA for the CDR3 is TGCGCCAGCAGCCAGGCGAACACCGGGGAGCTGTTTTTT. Its protein is CASSQANTGELFF.

A few counts support this clonotype. V is TRBV12-3 or TRBV12-4 and J is TRBJ2-7, with a possible D match to TRBD1 (5 bases). The CDR3 covers 15 residues. The V end was cut by 5 bases, the J end by 0 bases, with 14 bases between. The CDR3, as DNA: TGTGCCAGCAGTCTTCGGACATTTAGCTCCTACGAGCAGTACTTC. It codes for CASSLRTFSSYEQYF.

The CDR3 DNA reads as TGTGCCAGCAGTGACCGGCTAACGGGCGGCTATGGCTACACCTTC. The encoded protein is CASSDRLTGGYGYTF. This rearrangement joins TRBV2 to TRBJ1-2; D gene unclear. Germline V lookup: CDR1 SNHLY, CDR2 FYNNEI. V dropped 3 bases and J dropped 4 bases, with 15 bases sitting between them. The CDR3 consists of 15 residues.

This clonotype has only a few counts. The rearrangement links TRBV2 to TRBJ1-5, with 7 bases fitting TRBD1. Germline V gives CDR1 SNHLY, CDR2 FYNNEI. The CDR3 sequence is 13 residues long. V shed 5 bases and J 5 bases; nucleotides not matched to a gene: 3. CDR3: CASSYRGYQPQHF. CDR3 bases: TGTGCCAGCAGTTACAGGGGATATCAGCCCCAGCATTTT.

This clonotype was seen at least ten times. The chain joins TRBV12-3 or TRBV12-4 to TRBJ2-1; D uncertain. V lost 6 bases and J lost 0, with 12 bases in between. The CDR3 is made up of 15 amino acids. Here the CDR3 reads CASSPDHSSYNEQFF. CDR3 nucleotide sequence: TGTGCCAGCAGCCCCGACCACAGCTCCTACAATGAGCAGTTCTTC.

This clonotype has more than one count but fewer than ten. The gene calls are TRBV24-1 and TRBJ2-2, with a possible D match to TRBD2 (6 bases). From germline, CDR1 is KGHDR and CDR2 SFDVKD. The CDR3 totals 15 residues. The V gene lost 7 bases and the J gene lost 0 bases, with 11 bases spanning the gap. CDR3 sequence reads: CATREGPTNTGELFF. The DNA of the CDR3 is TGTGCCACCAGGGAGGGCCCTACGAACACCGGGGAGCTGTTTTTT.

This clonotype was detected a few times. V is TRBV9 and J is TRBJ2-7, with TRBD1 as a possible D gene (6 bases). The CDR3 is 14 amino acids. Between the trimmed V and J ends, which lost 4 bases and 3 bases, there was a span of 14 bases. In germline, CDR1 is SGDLS, CDR2 YYNGEE. Here the CDR3 reads CASSPRGTNYEQYF. The CDR3 region has the DNA TGTGCCAGCAGCCCGAGAGGGACAAACTACGAGCAGTACTTC.

In its sample, this clonotype was seen a few times. The genes are TRBV25-1 and TRBJ2-1; D unresolved. Germline V gene data show CDR1 as MGHDK and CDR2 as SYGVNS. V was trimmed by 4 bases and J by 9 bases, leaving 10 bases between them. There are 12 residues in the CDR3. The CDR3 protein is CASSAGVTEQFF. The CDR3, as DNA: TGTGCCAGCAGTGCTGGGGTCACTGAGCAGTTCTTC.

CDR3 region: CASSPLAGSTDTQYF. CDR3 sequence (DNA): TGTGCCAGCAGTCCTCTAGCGGGAAGCACAGATACGCAGTATTTT. The chain carries TRBV28 and TRBJ2-3; TRBD2 matches 9 bases. The CDR3 contains 15 residues. The germline CDR1 and CDR2 sequences are MDHEN and SYDVKM. J gave up 0 bases and V 5 bases, and 3 bases lay outside the gene matches.

V gene TRBV15 combines with J gene TRBJ2-7, with TRBD2 matching over 10 bases. The CDR3 consists of 11 residues. Germline V gives CDR1 LNHNV, CDR2 YYDKDF (reference sequence). This CDR3 is CRSGGPYEQYF. The DNA of the CDR3 is TGTCGTAGCGGGGGGCCCTACGAGCAGTACTTC.

In this sample, this clonotype turned up a few times. V gene TRBV7-2 combines with J gene TRBJ2-3; TRBD2 agrees at 7 bases. The V gene end was trimmed by 5 bases and the J gene end by 1 base; junction bases not matched to a gene: 6. Germline lookup yields CDR1 SGHTA and CDR2 FQGNSA. The CDR3 totals 15 residues. As DNA, the CDR3 is TGTGCCAGCAGCCGGACTAGATGGGGCACAGATACGCAGTATTTT. This translates into CASSRTRWGTDTQYF.

A few counts support this clonotype. The V and J genes are TRBV5-1 and TRBJ2-5, with D unclear. Germline CDR1 reads SGHRS; CDR2 reads YFSETQ. The CDR3 sequence is 14 residues long. The V end was cut by 0 bases, the J end by 4 bases, with 10 bases between. CDR3: CASSLGVWAETQYF. CDR3 bases: TGCGCCAGCAGCTTGGGGGTTTGGGCAGAGACCCAGTACTTC.

This clonotype was seen a few times. The chain combines TRBV9 with TRBJ2-5; 9 nucleotides agree with TRBD1. Per the germline V gene, CDR1 is SGDLS and CDR2 is YYNGEE. Trimming at V came to 1 base and at J to 2 bases, leaving 6 bases not matched to a gene. This CDR3 comprises 16 residues. CDR3 amino acids: CASSVTGTGIQETQYF. In DNA form, the CDR3 reads TGTGCCAGCAGCGTAACCGGGACAGGGATTCAAGAGACCCAGTACTTC.

This clonotype came up a few times. This rearrangement joins TRBV5-1 to TRBJ2-3; 13 bases are a match to TRBD2. Looked up from germline, CDR1 is SGHRS and CDR2 is YFSETQ. With 4 bases clipped from V and 4 bases from J, the junction kept 6 bases outside the gene matches. This CDR3 comprises 16 residues. In DNA form, the CDR3 reads TGCGCCAGCAGCCCCGGACTAGCGGGAGTGTCAGATACGCAGTATTTT. This gives the protein CASSPGLAGVSDTQYF.

The chain uses TRBV12-3 or TRBV12-4 and TRBJ2-2; D gene unclear. The CDR3 sequence is 14 residues long. The V and J ends lost 5 bases and 3 bases respectively, with 10 bases between them. CDR3: CASSLPRDTGELFF. The DNA of the CDR3 is TGTGCCAGCAGTCTGCCTCGGGACACCGGGGAGCTGTTTTTT.

This clonotype turned up a few times. The chain carries TRBV5-1 and TRBJ2-7; 11 positions match TRBD2. The V segment lost 4 bases and the J segment 7 bases; nucleotides outside the gene matches: 10. This CDR3 contains 15 residues. Germline V gene sequence: CDR1 SGHRS, CDR2 YFSETQ. The CDR3 here is CASSPGLAGGWEQYF. CDR3 sequence (DNA): TGCGCCAGCAGCCCCGGGCTAGCGGGGGGATGGGAGCAGTACTTC.